This passage covers 9 T cell receptor beta chains from one sample sequenced in a study of cytomegalovirus exposure and HLA in healthy donors. PCR amplification relied on 60 Vbeta primers (plus 13 Jbeta primers). Clones were read by immunoSEQ multiplex PCR, and TCRdb kept only the in-frame ones, dropping some. The sample records some 240,000 clones, around 90% being singletons. Sequenced input: PBMCs. The receptors were sampled from a girl under 10 years old in good health and CMV-seronegative.

This chain connects TRBV9 to TRBJ2-3, with D uncertain. Germline loops: CDR1 SGDLS, CDR2 YYNGEE. Trimming stripped 0 bases from V and 1 base from J, with 9 bases between. The CDR3 totals 15 residues. The CDR3 loop is CASSVVGQGTDTQYF. In nucleotides, the CDR3 is TGTGCCAGCAGCGTAGTTGGGCAGGGCACAGATACGCAGTATTTT.

This sequence joins TRBV27 and TRBJ1-5; weak D call: TRBD1 (5 bases). The germline gives CDR1 MNHEY, CDR2 SMNVEV (reference sequence). The V end was cut by 6 bases, the J end by 7 bases, with 19 bases between. The CDR3 is 15 amino acids. The CDR3 here is CASRPITGLEQPQHF. As DNA, the CDR3 is TGTGCCAGCAGACCAATCACAGGTCTCGAACAGCCCCAGCATTTT.

This rearrangement joins TRBV5-1 to TRBJ1-1; perhaps TRBD1 as D (5 bases). V lost 5 bases and J 4 bases, leaving 12 bases between the germline ends. This CDR3 has 13 residues. The germline V gene has CDR1 SGHRS and CDR2 YFSETQ. The CDR3 loop reads CASRVNGGTEAFF. As DNA, the CDR3 is TGCGCCAGCAGGGTAAACGGGGGCACTGAAGCTTTCTTT.

The chain combines TRBV30 with TRBJ1-2, with D possibly matching TRBD1 (6 bases). The length of the CDR3 is 15 residues. The germline V and J ends were trimmed by 2 bases and 5 bases, with 18 bases remaining between them. Looked up from germline, CDR1 is GTSNPN and CDR2 is SVGIG (reference sequence). The CDR3 nucleotides are TGTGCCTGGAGTCTCCGATGGGGGGGCCGGTATGGCTACACCTTC. This codes for CAWSLRWGGRYGYTF.

This clone was picked up one time. The chain has TRBV7-9 and TRBJ1-6; TRBD1 matches at 9 bases. CDR3 length equals 15 residues. Germline CDR1 reads SEHNR; CDR2 reads FQNEAQ (reference sequence). J gave up 5 bases and V 7 bases, and 6 bases lay outside the gene matches. The CDR3 region is CASTSGQGNNSPLHF. The CDR3 nucleotides read TGTGCCAGCACCTCAGGACAGGGGAATAATTCACCCCTCCACTTT. Looking up the rest from reference TRBV7-9 and TRBJ1-6 gives the full variable domain: DTGVSQNPRHKITKRGQNVTFRCDPISEHNRLYWYRQTLGQGPEFLTYFQNEAQLEKSRLLSDRFSAERPKGSFSTLEIQRTEQGDSAMYLCASTSGQGNNSPLHFGNGTRLTVT.

The chain links TRBV25-1 to TRBJ1-1; TRBD1 is a possible D gene (5 bases). This CDR3 contains 14 residues. Germline CDR1 reads MGHDK; CDR2 reads SYGVNS. Trimming cost V 2 bases and J 3 bases, with 10 bases left between them. For the CDR3, the DNA is TGTGCCAGCAGTGAACAAGTGGGGCACACTGAAGCTTTCTTT. This gives the protein CASSEQVGHTEAFF.

CDR3 residues: CSVDVAAGGFF. The CDR3 nucleotides read TGCAGCGTGGACGTAGCAGCCGGGGGTTTCTTT. The chain uses TRBV29-1 and TRBJ1-1; tentatively, D is TRBD1 (5 bases). The CDR3 loop spans 11 amino acids. Trimming left V 6 bases short and J 13 bases short, with 18 bases between. Per the germline V gene, CDR1 is SQVTM and CDR2 is ANQGSEA. Full variable domain (remainder filled in from reference TRBV29-1 and TRBJ1-1): SAVISQKPSRDICQRGTSLTIQCQVDSQVTMMFWYRQQPGQSLTLIATANQGSEATYESGFVIDKFPISRPNLTFSTLTVSNMSPEDSSIYLCSVDVAAGGFFGQGTRLTVV.

V usage is TRBV10-3 and J usage is TRBJ2-7, with TRBD1 matching over 8 bases. This CDR3 comprises 15 residues. The V and J ends lost 2 bases and 7 bases, in that order; junction bases with no gene match: 10. Germline values: CDR1 ENHRY, CDR2 SYGVKD. The CDR3 DNA follows: TGTGCCATCAGTGAGCAGACGGACAGGGTCAGGGAGCAGTACTTC. This translates into CAISEQTDRVREQYF.

The gene calls are TRBV9 and TRBJ2-2, with D possibly matching TRBD1 (5 bases). The ends were cut back, 0 bases at V and 1 base at J, with 10 bases in the middle. Germline CDR1 reads SGDLS; CDR2 reads YYNGEE. The CDR3 extends over 16 amino acids. The CDR3 protein is CASSVEGRVNTGELFF. The CDR3 DNA sequence: TGTGCCAGCAGCGTAGAGGGCAGGGTGAACACCGGGGAGCTGTTTTTT.